The 21 T cell receptor beta chains given below trace back to one sample, sequenced in a study of blood T cell repertoires in COVID-19. TCRdb's copy holds only in-frame clones and misses some; the assay was immunoSEQ multiplex PCR. The table records roughly 170,000 clones, approximately 90% of them present only once. The specimen was peripheral blood. Receptors originate from a woman in her 70s with COVID-19, enrolled during active disease.

The chain couples TRBV6-5 to TRBJ1-4; 7 bases are shared with TRBD1. The CDR3 consists of 14 residues. Trimming at V came to 4 bases and at J to 9 bases, leaving 8 bases not matched to a gene. Germline V CDR1 and CDR2: MNHEY, SVGAGI. CDR3 coding DNA: TGTGCCAGCAGTTCAACCGGGACAGAACAAAAACTGTTTTTT. Protein: CASSSTGTEQKLFF.

This sequence joins TRBV3-1 (or the pseudogene TRBV3-2) and TRBJ1-1; the D gene is possibly TRBD1 (5 bases). With 0 bases removed from V and 0 bases from J, the gap between germline ends came to 20 bases. Germline assignment: CDR1 LGHDT and CDR2 YNNKEL (reference sequence). This CDR3 has 19 amino acids. CDR3 residues: CASSQEWGPGSKLNTEAFF. CDR3 coding DNA: TGTGCCAGCAGCCAAGAATGGGGTCCAGGGTCGAAACTGAACACTGAAGCTTTCTTT.

The rearrangement links TRBV28 to TRBJ1-6; D is uncertain. There are 15 residues in the CDR3. Germline-derived CDR1 and CDR2 are MDHEN and SYDVKM. Trimming removed 5 bases from V and 9 bases from J, with 17 bases in between. The chain's CDR3 is CASSPRAGSLSPLHF. The DNA for the CDR3 is TGTGCCAGCAGTCCCCGGGCGGGGTCACTTTCACCCCTCCACTTT.

The chain couples TRBV3-1 (or the pseudogene TRBV3-2) to TRBJ2-6; 12 bases are shared with TRBD2. The CDR3 totals 18 residues. The germline gives CDR1 LGHDT, CDR2 YNNKEL (reference sequence). The V gene end was trimmed by 3 bases and the J gene end by 1 base; junction bases not matched to a gene: 4. CDR3 coding DNA: TGTGCCAGCAGCCACCCTAGCGGGAGGGTTTCTGGGGCCAACGTCCTGACTTTC. Protein product: CASSHPSGRVSGANVLTF.

The rearrangement joins TRBV12-3 or TRBV12-4 to TRBJ1-1; D gene ambiguous. The V and J ends lost 5 bases and 4 bases respectively, with 8 bases between them. The CDR3 runs to 12 residues. The CDR3 DNA is TGTGCCAGCAGTAGCGTCGTCACTGAAGCTTTCTTT. Translation: CASSSVVTEAFF.

The rearrangement uses TRBV3-1 (or the pseudogene TRBV3-2) and TRBJ2-5; 9 nucleotides match TRBD2. The CDR3 is made up of 15 amino acids. Germline values: CDR1 LGHDT, CDR2 YNNKEL (reference sequence). The J segment lost 1 base and the V segment lost 5 bases, leaving 5 bases of the junction unmatched. In DNA form, the CDR3 reads TGTGCCAGCAGCACCCCGGGACTAGCCCAAGAGACCCAGTACTTC. Residues: CASSTPGLAQETQYF.

The rearrangement joins TRBV11-2 to TRBJ1-6, with D possibly being TRBD1 (5 bases). V dropped 1 base and J dropped 5 bases, with 6 bases sitting between them. The germline V gene has CDR1 SGHAT and CDR2 FQNNGV. The CDR3 is 14 residues long. The CDR3 bases are TGTGCCAGCAGCTTAGGACAGCATAATTCACCCCTCCACTTT. It translates to CASSLGQHNSPLHF.

The genes are TRBV5-8 and TRBJ2-5; the match to TRBD2 covers 15 bases. The germline V gene has CDR1 SGHTS and CDR2 YDEGEE. The CDR3 extends over 19 amino acids. J gave up 2 bases and V 2 bases, and 10 bases lay outside the gene matches. CDR3 sequence: CASSFGLAGGVWGQETQYF. CDR3 bases: TGTGCCAGCAGCTTCGGACTAGCGGGAGGGGTTTGGGGGCAAGAGACCCAGTACTTC.

Concerning this clone itself: Additional DNA sequences in this sample encode the identical CDR3. V is TRBV9 and J is TRBJ2-7; weak D call: TRBD2 (5 bases). CDR3 size: 14 residues. Germline CDR1 reads SGDLS; CDR2 reads YYNGEE. Trimming left V 0 bases short and J 4 bases short, with 11 bases between. For the CDR3, the DNA is TGTGCCAGCAGCGTAGACGAGGGTTGGTACGAGCAGTACTTC. This gives the protein CASSVDEGWYEQYF.

This chain uses TRBV5-6 with TRBJ2-1, with TRBD2 identical over 14 bases. CDR1 is SGHDT and CDR2 is YYEEEE in the germline V gene. The V segment lost 5 bases and the J segment 3 bases; nucleotides outside the gene matches: 10. CDR3 length equals 18 residues. The CDR3 DNA reads as TGTGCCAGCAGGGAAGGACTAGCGGGAGGTCCAAACTACAATGAGCAGTTCTTC. Its protein is CASREGLAGGPNYNEQFF.

V gene TRBV6-1 combines with J gene TRBJ1-3; a weak D match, TRBD1 (5 bases). This CDR3 has 16 amino acids. Trimming removed 1 base from V and 2 bases from J, with 12 bases in between. Germline lookup yields CDR1 MNHNS and CDR2 SASEGT. Written as DNA, the CDR3 is TGTGCCAGCAGTGAAGTGGTTACGGGGGCTGGAAACACCATATATTTT. Protein sequence: CASSEVVTGAGNTIYF.

This chain connects TRBV6-1 to TRBJ2-7; TRBD1 matches at 11 bases. The V gene's germline CDR1 is MNHNS and CDR2 SASEGT. The V and J ends lost 1 base and 5 bases, in that order; junction bases with no gene match: 1. The CDR3 is 14 residues long. CDR3 sequence (DNA): TGTGCCAGCAGTGAAGGGACAGGGGGCGACGAGCAGTACTTC. Protein sequence: CASSEGTGGDEQYF.

This clone occurred once. The V and J genes are TRBV30 and TRBJ2-3; 7 bases match TRBD1. The V gene's germline CDR1 is GTSNPN and CDR2 SVGIG (reference sequence). This CDR3 is 13 amino acids long. The V gene end was trimmed by 8 bases and the J gene end by 4 bases; junction bases not matched to a gene: 9. CDR3 region: CAGNRGAADTQYF. CDR3 nucleotide sequence: TGTGCCGGTAACAGGGGAGCGGCAGATACGCAGTATTTT.

The gene calls are TRBV11-3 and TRBJ2-3; maybe TRBD2 (5 bases). Trimming shortened V by 7 bases and J by 3 bases, and 14 bases separated the two germline ends. The CDR3 spans 14 residues. Germline V gene lookup returns CDR1 SGHNT and CDR2 YENEEA. CDR3 DNA sequence: TGTGCCAGCACCCTATCGTCGGGAACAGATACGCAGTATTTT. It translates to CASTLSSGTDTQYF.

Only one count was recorded for this clone. The chain recombines TRBV7-3 with TRBJ2-3; 10 bases line up with TRBD2. The CDR3 is 15 amino acids. J gave up 4 bases and V 4 bases, and 5 bases lay outside the gene matches. Germline-derived CDR1 and CDR2 are SGHTA and FQGTGA. CDR3 in amino acids: CASSSSGRVADTQYF. In DNA, the CDR3 is TGTGCCAGCAGCTCGAGCGGGAGGGTAGCAGATACGCAGTATTTT.

V is TRBV28 and J is TRBJ1-1; TRBD1 might be the D (5 bases). V gave up 3 bases and J gave up 7 bases, with 9 bases separating them. The CDR3 contains 12 residues. Germline lookup yields CDR1 MDHEN and CDR2 SYDVKM. CDR3 sequence (DNA): TGTGCCAGCAGTTTTTGGGGCCTTGAAGCTTTCTTT. Residues: CASSFWGLEAFF.

The chain uses TRBV4-1 and TRBJ1-4, with D tentatively TRBD1 (6 bases). The CDR3 has 16 residues. The V gene's germline CDR1 is MGHRA and CDR2 YSYEKL. Trimming cost V 2 bases and J 8 bases, with 18 bases left between them. The CDR3 region has the DNA TGCGCCAGCAGCCAAAATGTGGCAGGGGAGGGGGAAAAACTGTTTTTT. Encoded protein: CASSQNVAGEGEKLFF.

The V and J genes are TRBV6-5 and TRBJ2-7; D is perhaps TRBD1 (6 bases). V lost 6 bases and J 2 bases, leaving 17 bases between the germline ends. Germline V CDR1 and CDR2: MNHEY, SVGAGI. The CDR3 spans 15 residues. The chain's CDR3 is CASSQGRGVPYEQYF. CDR3 coding DNA: TGTGCCAGCAGCCAGGGCAGGGGAGTCCCCTACGAGCAGTACTTC.

The DNA of the CDR3 is TGTGCCAGCAGCTTGACAGTCTATGGCTACACCTTC. Protein: CASSLTVYGYTF. This chain joins TRBV5-6 and TRBJ1-2; no clear D. V lost 1 base, J lost 4 bases, and 5 bases lay in between. The CDR3 covers 12 residues. Germline V gene sequence: CDR1 SGHDT, CDR2 YYEEEE.

The rearrangement links TRBV5-8 to TRBJ2-7; D gene ambiguous. V was cut by 2 bases and J by 2 bases, with 8 bases left in between. The CDR3 extends over 13 amino acids. Looked up from germline, CDR1 is SGHTS and CDR2 is YDEGEE. This CDR3 reads CASSFYGAYEQYF. In nucleotides, the CDR3 is TGTGCCAGCAGCTTCTACGGAGCCTACGAGCAGTACTTC.

The V call is TRBV19, the J call TRBJ1-1; D is ambiguous. The CDR3 extends over 13 amino acids. Trimming took 1 base from V and 8 from J, leaving 11 bases between them. Looked up from germline, CDR1 is LNHDA and CDR2 is SQIVND (reference sequence). CDR3 nucleotides: TGTGCCAGTAGTATAGCGGTTGGAGGGGAAGCTTTCTTT. Amino acids: CASSIAVGGEAFF.